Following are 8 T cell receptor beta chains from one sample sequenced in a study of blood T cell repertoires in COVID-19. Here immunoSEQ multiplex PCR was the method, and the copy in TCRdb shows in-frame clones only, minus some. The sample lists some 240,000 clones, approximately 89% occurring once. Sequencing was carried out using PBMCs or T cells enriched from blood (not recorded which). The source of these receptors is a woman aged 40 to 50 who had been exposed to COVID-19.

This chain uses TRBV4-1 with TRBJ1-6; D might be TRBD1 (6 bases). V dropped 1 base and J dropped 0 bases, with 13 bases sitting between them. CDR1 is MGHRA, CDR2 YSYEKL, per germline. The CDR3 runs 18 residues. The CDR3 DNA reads TGCGCCAGCAGCCAAGCCGGCACAGGGAGCTCCTATAATTCACCCCTCCACTTT. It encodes CASSQAGTGSSYNSPLHF.

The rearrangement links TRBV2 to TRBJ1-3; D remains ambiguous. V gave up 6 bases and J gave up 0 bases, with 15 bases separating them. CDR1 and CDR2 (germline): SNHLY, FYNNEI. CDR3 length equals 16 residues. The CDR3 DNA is TGTGCCAGCAGCCTGGAGAGACTGCTCTCTGGAAACACCATATATTTT. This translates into CASSLERLLSGNTIYF. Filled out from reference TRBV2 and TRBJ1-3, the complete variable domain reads EPEVTQTPSHQVTQMGQEVILRCVPISNHLYFYWYRQILGQKVEFLVSFYNNEISEKSEIFDDQFSVERPDGSNFTLKIRSTKLEDSAMYFCASSLERLLSGNTIYFGEGSWLTVV.

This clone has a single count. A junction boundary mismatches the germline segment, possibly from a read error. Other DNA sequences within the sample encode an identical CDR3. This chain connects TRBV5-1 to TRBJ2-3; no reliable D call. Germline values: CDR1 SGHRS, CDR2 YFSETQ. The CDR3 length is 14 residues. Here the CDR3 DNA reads TGTGCCAGCAGCTTGTTCGTGAGCACAGATACGCAGTATTTT. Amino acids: CASSLFVSTDTQYF.

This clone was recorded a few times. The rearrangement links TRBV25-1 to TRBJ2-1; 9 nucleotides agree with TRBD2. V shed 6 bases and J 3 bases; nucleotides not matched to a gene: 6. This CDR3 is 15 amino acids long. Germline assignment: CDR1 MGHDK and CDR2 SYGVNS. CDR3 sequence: CASRNSGSFYNEQFF. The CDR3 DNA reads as TGTGCCAGCAGGAATAGCGGGAGTTTCTACAATGAGCAGTTCTTC.

The DNA for the CDR3 is TGTGCCAGCAGTTGGACAGTCCGCTCGTACGAGCAGTACGTC. As protein: CASSWTVRSYEQYV. This rearrangement joins TRBV28 to TRBJ2-7, with a tentative D call TRBD1 (6 bases). V lost 4 bases and J lost 4, with 14 bases in between. The CDR3 totals 14 residues. Germline CDR1 and CDR2: MDHEN and SYDVKM.

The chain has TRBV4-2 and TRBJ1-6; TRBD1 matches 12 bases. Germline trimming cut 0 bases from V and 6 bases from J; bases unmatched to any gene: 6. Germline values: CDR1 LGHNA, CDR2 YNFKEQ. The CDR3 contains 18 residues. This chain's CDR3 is CASSQETGTGGFNSPLHF. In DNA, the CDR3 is TGTGCCAGCAGCCAAGAAACCGGGACAGGGGGCTTTAATTCACCCCTCCACTTT.

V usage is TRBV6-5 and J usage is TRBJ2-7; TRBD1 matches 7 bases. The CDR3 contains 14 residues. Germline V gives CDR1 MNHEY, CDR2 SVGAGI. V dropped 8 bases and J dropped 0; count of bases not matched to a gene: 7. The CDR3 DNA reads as TGTGCCAGCTCTGGGACAGTCCGCTCCTACGAGCAGTACTTC. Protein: CASSGTVRSYEQYF.

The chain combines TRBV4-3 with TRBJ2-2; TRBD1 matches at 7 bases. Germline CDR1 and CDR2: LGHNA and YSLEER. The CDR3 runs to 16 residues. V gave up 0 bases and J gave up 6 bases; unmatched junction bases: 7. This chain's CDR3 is CASSQDLTGIPGELFF. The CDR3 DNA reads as TGCGCCAGCAGCCAAGATCTGACAGGGATCCCCGGGGAGCTGTTTTTT.